A selection of T cell receptor beta chains follows, all from one sample in a study of T cells in localized non-small cell lung cancer. Generated by immunoSEQ multiplex PCR, the TCRdb table keeps only in-frame clones and is missing some. The table includes around 100,000 clones, around 90% detected once. The specimen comprised peripheral blood, sampled before any cancer treatment. These receptor sequences come from a man between 40 and 69 years old with stage I squamous cell lung carcinoma. The CDR3 runs from the conserved cysteine through the conserved F or W. D genes are given only for firm matches. A clone size is listed for some rows: how often the clone was seen (once, few, many), or a class if it is expanded.

clone_size: NA; j_call: TRBJ2-2; d_call: NA; v_call: TRBV29-1; cdr3_aa: CSGGGAGELFF; cdr3_nt: TGCAGCGGTGGCGGGGCCGGGGAGCTGTTTTTT
clone_size: NA; j_call: TRBJ2-3; d_call: TRBD1; v_call: TRBV6-5; cdr3_aa: CASLDRGLTDTQYF; cdr3_nt: TGTGCCAGCCTTGACAGGGGGTTGACAGATACGCAGTATTTT
clone_size: NA; j_call: TRBJ2-1; d_call: TRBD1; v_call: TRBV4-3; cdr3_aa: CASSQLGTGIENEQFF; cdr3_nt: TGCGCCAGCAGCCAACTAGGGACAGGGATTGAAAATGAGCAGTTCTTC
clone_size: NA; j_call: TRBJ2-3; d_call: NA; v_call: TRBV9; cdr3_aa: CASSLDVGTDTQYF; cdr3_nt: TGTGCCAGCAGCTTGGATGTGGGCACAGATACGCAGTATTTT
clone_size: NA; j_call: TRBJ2-7; d_call: TRBD1; v_call: TRBV6-6; cdr3_aa: CASSYGQGFYEQYF; cdr3_nt: TGTGCCAGCAGTTACGGACAGGGTTTCTACGAGCAGTACTTC
clone_size: NA; j_call: TRBJ1-5; d_call: NA; v_call: TRBV28; cdr3_aa: CASSFTYPQPQHF; cdr3_nt: TGTGCCAGCAGTTTTACCTATCCTCAGCCCCAGCATTTT
clone_size: NA; j_call: TRBJ2-1; d_call: TRBD1; v_call: TRBV6-1; cdr3_aa: CASSVRRDRPNEQFF; cdr3_nt: TGTGCCAGCAGTGTTCGGAGGGACAGGCCCAATGAGCAGTTCTTC
clone_size: NA; j_call: TRBJ2-5; d_call: TRBD1; v_call: TRBV13; cdr3_aa: CASSHGTEETQYF; cdr3_nt: TGTGCCAGCAGCCACGGGACAGAAGAGACCCAGTACTTC
clone_size: NA; j_call: TRBJ1-3; d_call: NA; v_call: TRBV5-4; cdr3_aa: CASSLDSRSSGNTIYF; cdr3_nt: TGTGCCAGCAGCTTGGACTCCCGAAGCTCTGGAAACACCATATATTTT
clone_size: NA; j_call: TRBJ2-1; d_call: TRBD2; v_call: TRBV18; cdr3_aa: CASSVAGGANEQFF; cdr3_nt: TGTGCCAGCTCAGTGGCGGGGGGGGCCAATGAGCAGTTCTTC
clone_size: NA; j_call: TRBJ2-6; d_call: NA; v_call: TRBV5-8; cdr3_aa: CASSLDGSGANVLTF; cdr3_nt: TGTGCCAGCAGCTTGGACGGGTCTGGGGCCAACGTCCTGACTTTC
clone_size: NA; j_call: TRBJ1-5; d_call: NA; v_call: TRBV5-5; cdr3_aa: CASSDSLTNSNQPQHF; cdr3_nt: TGTGCCAGCTCAGACAGTTTGACCAATAGCAATCAGCCCCAGCATTTT
clone_size: NA; j_call: TRBJ1-5; d_call: NA; v_call: TRBV28; cdr3_aa: CASSFKGRGYQPQHF; cdr3_nt: TGTGCCAGCAGTTTTAAGGGCAGGGGTTACCAGCCCCAGCATTTT
clone_size: NA; j_call: TRBJ2-3; d_call: TRBD2; v_call: TRBV4-2; cdr3_aa: CASSQGVAGGPENTDTQYF; cdr3_nt: TGTGCCAGCAGCCAAGGGGTAGCGGGGGGCCCGGAGAACACAGATACGCAGTATTTT
clone_size: NA; j_call: TRBJ1-1; d_call: NA; v_call: TRBV9; cdr3_aa: CASSSDGGGFTEAFF; cdr3_nt: TGTGCCAGCAGCTCCGATGGGGGAGGCTTCACTGAAGCTTTCTTT
clone_size: NA; j_call: TRBJ2-5; d_call: NA; v_call: TRBV5-4; cdr3_aa: CASSRQDRQETQYF; cdr3_nt: TGTGCCAGCAGCCGACAGGATCGGCAAGAGACCCAGTACTTC
clone_size: NA; j_call: TRBJ2-5; d_call: NA; v_call: TRBV4-2; cdr3_aa: CASSQGGQGGETQYF; cdr3_nt: TGTGCCAGCAGCCAAGGGGGTCAGGGGGGCGAGACCCAGTACTTC
clone_size: NA; j_call: TRBJ2-7; d_call: NA; v_call: TRBV27; cdr3_aa: CASGSLDGVSYEQYF; cdr3_nt: TGTGCCAGCGGATCGCTTGATGGGGTGTCCTACGAGCAGTACTTC
clone_size: NA; j_call: TRBJ2-7; d_call: NA; v_call: TRBV10-3; cdr3_aa: CAISGKAGSSYEQYF; cdr3_nt: TGTGCCATCAGCGGAAAGGCCGGCAGCTCCTACGAGCAGTACTTC
clone_size: NA; j_call: TRBJ2-1; d_call: TRBD1; v_call: TRBV6-6; cdr3_aa: CASTTGTGVYNEQFF; cdr3_nt: TGTGCCAGCACTACCGGGACAGGGGTTTACAATGAGCAGTTCTTC
clone_size: NA; j_call: TRBJ2-1; d_call: TRBD1; v_call: TRBV28; cdr3_aa: CASSLKSRGSNEQFF; cdr3_nt: TGTGCCAGCAGTTTGAAGAGCAGGGGGTCAAATGAGCAGTTCTTC
clone_size: NA; j_call: TRBJ1-2; d_call: NA; v_call: TRBV29-1; cdr3_aa: CSVDSSPYGYTF; cdr3_nt: TGCAGCGTTGATAGCAGTCCTTATGGCTACACCTTC
clone_size: NA; j_call: TRBJ1-1; d_call: NA; v_call: TRBV7-2; cdr3_aa: CASSSRTVNTEAFF; cdr3_nt: TGTGCCAGCAGCTCTCGGACGGTGAACACTGAAGCTTTCTTT
clone_size: NA; j_call: TRBJ2-3; d_call: NA; v_call: TRBV5-1; cdr3_aa: CASRHGTSTDTQYF; cdr3_nt: TGCGCCAGCAGACACGGGACTAGCACAGATACGCAGTATTTT
clone_size: once; j_call: TRBJ2-1; d_call: TRBD1; v_call: TRBV2; cdr3_aa: CASSGTGGGYNEQFF; cdr3_nt: TGTGCCAGCAGTGGGACAGGGGGAGGATACAATGAGCAGTTCTTC
clone_size: NA; j_call: TRBJ2-7; d_call: TRBD1; v_call: TRBV19; cdr3_aa: CASSITGTEGYEQYF; cdr3_nt: TGTGCCAGTAGTATCACCGGGACAGAAGGCTACGAGCAGTACTTC
clone_size: NA; j_call: TRBJ1-5; d_call: NA; v_call: TRBV6-1; cdr3_aa: CASSARRGASGNQPQHF; cdr3_nt: TGTGCCAGCAGTGCCCGTCGGGGGGCTTCGGGCAATCAGCCCCAGCATTTT
clone_size: NA; j_call: TRBJ1-2; d_call: NA; v_call: TRBV7-2; cdr3_aa: CASSLGGARGYTF; cdr3_nt: TGTGCCAGCAGCTTAGGGGGTGCCCGAGGCTACACCTTC
clone_size: few; j_call: TRBJ2-7; d_call: NA; v_call: TRBV6-1; cdr3_aa: CASGAGPGEQYF; cdr3_nt: TGTGCCAGCGGGGCAGGGCCGGGCGAGCAGTACTTC
clone_size: NA; j_call: TRBJ1-1; d_call: NA; v_call: TRBV6-6; cdr3_aa: CASSSTNTEAFF; cdr3_nt: TGTGCCAGCAGTTCGACAAACACTGAAGCTTTCTTT
clone_size: NA; j_call: TRBJ1-2; d_call: NA; v_call: TRBV28; cdr3_aa: CASSLGRGYGYTF; cdr3_nt: TGTGCCAGCAGTTTGGGGAGGGGCTATGGCTACACCTTC
clone_size: NA; j_call: TRBJ2-7; d_call: NA; v_call: TRBV7-8; cdr3_aa: CASSSSPYEQYF; cdr3_nt: TGTGCCAGCAGCTCCTCACCCTACGAGCAGTACTTC
clone_size: NA; j_call: TRBJ1-5; d_call: NA; v_call: TRBV19; cdr3_aa: CASSNKNNQPQHF; cdr3_nt: TGTGCCAGTAGTAATAAGAATAATCAGCCCCAGCATTTT
clone_size: NA; j_call: TRBJ1-1; d_call: NA; v_call: TRBV7-2; cdr3_aa: CASSFSPGDTEAFF; cdr3_nt: TGTGCCAGCAGCTTTTCGCCCGGAGACACTGAAGCTTTCTTT
clone_size: once; j_call: TRBJ1-4; d_call: TRBD1; v_call: TRBV4-1; cdr3_aa: CASSQQGADGEKLFF; cdr3_nt: TGCGCCAGCAGCCAACAGGGGGCCGACGGGGAAAAACTGTTTTTT
clone_size: NA; j_call: TRBJ1-4; d_call: NA; v_call: TRBV4-2; cdr3_aa: CASSSQLPVSGNGEKLFF; cdr3_nt: TGTGCCAGCAGCTCACAATTACCAGTCTCGGGGAACGGTGAAAAACTGTTTTTT
clone_size: few; j_call: TRBJ2-7; d_call: NA; v_call: TRBV28; cdr3_aa: CASGLSPYEQYF; cdr3_nt: TGTGCCAGCGGGCTATCTCCCTACGAGCAGTACTTC